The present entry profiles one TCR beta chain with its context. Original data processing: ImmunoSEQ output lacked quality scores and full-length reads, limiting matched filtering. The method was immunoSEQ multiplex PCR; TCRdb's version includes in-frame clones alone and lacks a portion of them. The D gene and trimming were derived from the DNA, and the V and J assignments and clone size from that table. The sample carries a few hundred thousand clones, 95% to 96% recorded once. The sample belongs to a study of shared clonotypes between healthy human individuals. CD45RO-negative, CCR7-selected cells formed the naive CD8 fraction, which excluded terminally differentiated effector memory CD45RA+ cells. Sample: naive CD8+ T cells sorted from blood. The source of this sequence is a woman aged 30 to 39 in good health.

The CDR3 DNA is TGCAGCGTCCCGGACGGTTACGAGCAGTACTTC. It is translated as CSVPDGYEQYF. The genes are TRBV29-1 and TRBJ2-7; no reliable D call. Germline assignment: CDR1 SQVTM and CDR2 ANQGSEA. The CDR3 totals 11 residues. The V end was cut by 6 bases, the J end by 4 bases, with 10 bases between.